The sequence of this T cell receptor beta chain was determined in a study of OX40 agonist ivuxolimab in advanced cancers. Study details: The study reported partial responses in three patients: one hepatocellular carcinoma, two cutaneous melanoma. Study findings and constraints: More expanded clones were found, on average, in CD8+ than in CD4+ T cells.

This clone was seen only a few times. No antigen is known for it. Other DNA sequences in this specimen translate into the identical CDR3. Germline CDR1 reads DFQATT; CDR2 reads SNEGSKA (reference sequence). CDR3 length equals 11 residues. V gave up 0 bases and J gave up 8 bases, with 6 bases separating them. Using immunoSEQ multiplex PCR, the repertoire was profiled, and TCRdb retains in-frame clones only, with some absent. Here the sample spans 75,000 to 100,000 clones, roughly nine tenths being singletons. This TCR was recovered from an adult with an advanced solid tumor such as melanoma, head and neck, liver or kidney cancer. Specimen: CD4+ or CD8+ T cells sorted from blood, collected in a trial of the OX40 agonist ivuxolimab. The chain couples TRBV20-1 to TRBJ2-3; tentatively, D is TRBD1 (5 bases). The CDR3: CSARDRVTQYF. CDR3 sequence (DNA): TGCAGTGCTAGAGACAGGGTTACGCAGTATTTT.